Sequencing of this T cell receptor beta chain was carried out in a study of blood T cell repertoires in COVID-19. Study in general: From the United States, Italy and Spain came samples of acute and convalescent COVID-19. Sources were T cells, B-cell-depleted T cells, or PBMCs; the material itself was cDNA or gDNA.

Per the study methods: By means of reference gene primer amplification, nucleated cell counts were estimated. This table comes from immunoSEQ multiplex PCR, and its TCRdb copy is limited to in-frame clones, with some not included. D and trimming were read from the DNA, whereas the V and J calls and clone size are those reported in that table. Altogether some 200,000 clones are present, 85% to 90% being singletons, with the ten largest covering 7.5% to 9.5%. CDR3 length equals 16 residues. Germline V gene lookup returns CDR1 MGHRA and CDR2 YSYEKL. With 0 bases clipped from V and 3 bases from J, the junction kept 3 bases outside the gene matches.

The J gene is TRBJ2-7, the V gene TRBV4-1, with TRBD2 identical over 12 bases. The sequence derives from a woman aged 60-70 years with acute or convalescent COVID-19. Sequencing was performed on peripheral blood. The CDR3 region is CASSQEPTSGGYEQYF. The DNA of the CDR3 is TGCGCCAGCAGCCAAGAACCGACTAGCGGGGGCTACGAGCAGTACTTC.